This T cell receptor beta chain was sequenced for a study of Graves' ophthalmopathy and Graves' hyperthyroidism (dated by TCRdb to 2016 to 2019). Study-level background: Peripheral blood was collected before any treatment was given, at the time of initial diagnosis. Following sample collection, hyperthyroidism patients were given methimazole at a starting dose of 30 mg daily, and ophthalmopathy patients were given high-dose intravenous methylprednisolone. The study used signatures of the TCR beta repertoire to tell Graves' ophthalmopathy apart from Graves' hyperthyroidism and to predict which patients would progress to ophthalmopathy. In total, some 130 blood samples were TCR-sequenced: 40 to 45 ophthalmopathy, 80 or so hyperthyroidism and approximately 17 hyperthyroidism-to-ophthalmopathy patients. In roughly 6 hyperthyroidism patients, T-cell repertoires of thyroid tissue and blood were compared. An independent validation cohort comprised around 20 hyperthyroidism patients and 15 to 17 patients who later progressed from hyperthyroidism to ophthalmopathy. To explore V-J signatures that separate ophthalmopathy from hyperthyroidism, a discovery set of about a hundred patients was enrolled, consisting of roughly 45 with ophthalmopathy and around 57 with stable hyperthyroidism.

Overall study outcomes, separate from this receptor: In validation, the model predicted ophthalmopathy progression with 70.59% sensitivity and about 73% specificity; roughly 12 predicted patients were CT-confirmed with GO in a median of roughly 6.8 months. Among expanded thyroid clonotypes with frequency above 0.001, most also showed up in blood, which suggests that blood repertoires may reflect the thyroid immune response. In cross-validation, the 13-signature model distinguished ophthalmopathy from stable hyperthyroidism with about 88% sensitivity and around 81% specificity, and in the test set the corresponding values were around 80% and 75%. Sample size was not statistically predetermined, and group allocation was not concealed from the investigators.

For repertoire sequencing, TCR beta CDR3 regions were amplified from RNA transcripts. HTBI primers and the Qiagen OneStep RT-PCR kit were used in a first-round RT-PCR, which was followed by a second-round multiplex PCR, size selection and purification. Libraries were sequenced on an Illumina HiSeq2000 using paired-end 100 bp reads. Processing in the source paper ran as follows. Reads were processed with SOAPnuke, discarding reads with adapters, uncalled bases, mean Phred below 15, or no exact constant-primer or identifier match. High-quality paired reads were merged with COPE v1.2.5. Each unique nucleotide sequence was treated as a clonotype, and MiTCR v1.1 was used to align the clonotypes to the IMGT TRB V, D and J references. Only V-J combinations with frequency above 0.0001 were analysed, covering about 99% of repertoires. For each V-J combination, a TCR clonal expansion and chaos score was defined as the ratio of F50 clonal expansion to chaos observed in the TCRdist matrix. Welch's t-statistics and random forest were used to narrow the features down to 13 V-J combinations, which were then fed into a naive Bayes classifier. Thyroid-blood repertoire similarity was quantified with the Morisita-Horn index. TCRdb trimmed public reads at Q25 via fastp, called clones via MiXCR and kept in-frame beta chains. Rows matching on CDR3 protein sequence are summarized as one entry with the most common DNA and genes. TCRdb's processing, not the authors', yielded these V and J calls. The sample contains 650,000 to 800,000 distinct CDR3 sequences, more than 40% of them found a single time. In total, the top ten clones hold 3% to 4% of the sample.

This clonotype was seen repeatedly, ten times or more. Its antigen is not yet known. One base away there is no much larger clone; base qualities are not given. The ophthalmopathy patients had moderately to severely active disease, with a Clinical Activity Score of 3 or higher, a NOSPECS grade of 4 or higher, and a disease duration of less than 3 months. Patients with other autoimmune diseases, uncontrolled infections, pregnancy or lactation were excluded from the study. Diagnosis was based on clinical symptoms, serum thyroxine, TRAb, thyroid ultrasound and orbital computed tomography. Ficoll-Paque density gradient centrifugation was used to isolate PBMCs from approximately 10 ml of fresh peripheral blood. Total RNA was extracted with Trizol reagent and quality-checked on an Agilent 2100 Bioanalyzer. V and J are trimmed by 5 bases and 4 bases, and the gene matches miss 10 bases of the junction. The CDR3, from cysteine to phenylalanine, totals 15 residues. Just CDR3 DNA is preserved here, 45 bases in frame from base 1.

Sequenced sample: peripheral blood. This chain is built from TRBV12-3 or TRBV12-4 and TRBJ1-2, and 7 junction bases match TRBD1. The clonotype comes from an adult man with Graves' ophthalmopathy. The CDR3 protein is CASSHGQAQGYGYTF. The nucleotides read TGTGCCAGCAGTCACGGACAGGCGCAAGGCTATGGCTACACCTTC.